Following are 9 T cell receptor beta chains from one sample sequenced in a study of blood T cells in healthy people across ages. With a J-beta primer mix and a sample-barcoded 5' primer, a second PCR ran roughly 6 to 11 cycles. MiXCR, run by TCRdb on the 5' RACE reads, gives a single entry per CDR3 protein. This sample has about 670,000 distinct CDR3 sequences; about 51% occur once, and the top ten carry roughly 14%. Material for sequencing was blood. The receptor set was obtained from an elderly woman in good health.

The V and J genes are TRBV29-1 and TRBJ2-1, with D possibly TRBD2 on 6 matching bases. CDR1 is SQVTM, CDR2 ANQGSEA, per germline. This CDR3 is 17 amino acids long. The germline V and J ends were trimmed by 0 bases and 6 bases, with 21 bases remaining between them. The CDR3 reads CSVEDPRRAQSRNEQFF. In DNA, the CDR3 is TGCAGCGTTGAAGATCCCCGGAGGGCCCAGTCTCGCAATGAGCAGTTCTTC.

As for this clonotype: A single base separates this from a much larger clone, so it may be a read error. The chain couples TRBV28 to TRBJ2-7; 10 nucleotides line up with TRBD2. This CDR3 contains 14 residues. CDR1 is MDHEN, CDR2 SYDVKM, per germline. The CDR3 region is CVSRARLAGYEQYF. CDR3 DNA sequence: TGTGTCAGCAGGGCGAGACTAGCGGGTTACGAGCAGTACTTC.

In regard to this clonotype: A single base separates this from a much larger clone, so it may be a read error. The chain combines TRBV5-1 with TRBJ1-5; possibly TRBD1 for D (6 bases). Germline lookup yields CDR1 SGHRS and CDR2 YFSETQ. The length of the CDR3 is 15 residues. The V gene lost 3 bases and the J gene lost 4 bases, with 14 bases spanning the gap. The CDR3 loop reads CASSWGPESNQPQHF. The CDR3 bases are TGCGCCAGCAGCTGGGGGCCCGAGTCAAATCAGCCCCAGCATTTT.

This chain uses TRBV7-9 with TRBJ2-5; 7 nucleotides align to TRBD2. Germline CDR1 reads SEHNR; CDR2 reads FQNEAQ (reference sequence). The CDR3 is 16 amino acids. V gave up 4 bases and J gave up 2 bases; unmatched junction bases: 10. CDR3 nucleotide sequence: TGTGCCAGCAGCTCCCGGAGGACTAGTCAACAAGAGACCCAGTACTTC. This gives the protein CASSSRRTSQQETQYF. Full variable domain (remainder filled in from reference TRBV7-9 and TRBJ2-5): DTGVSQNPRHKITKRGQNVTFRCDPISEHNRLYWYRQTLGQGPEFLTYFQNEAQLEKSRLLSDRFSAERPKGSFSTLEIQRTEQGDSAMYLCASSSRRTSQQETQYFGPGTRLLVL.

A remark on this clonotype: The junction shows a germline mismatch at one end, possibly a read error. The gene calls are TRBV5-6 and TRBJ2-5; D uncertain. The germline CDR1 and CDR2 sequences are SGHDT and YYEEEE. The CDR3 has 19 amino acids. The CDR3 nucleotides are TGTGCCAGCAGCTTGGGGTTCAAAAGAGACGAACCCGACCAGGAGACCCAGTACTTC. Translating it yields CASSLGFKRDEPDQETQYF.

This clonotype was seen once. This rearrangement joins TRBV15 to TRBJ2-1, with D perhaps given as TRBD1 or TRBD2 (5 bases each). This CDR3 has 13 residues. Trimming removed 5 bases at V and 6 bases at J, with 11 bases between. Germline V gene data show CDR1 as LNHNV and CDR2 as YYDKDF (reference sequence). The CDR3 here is CATSVYGANEQFF. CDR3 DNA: TGTGCCACCAGCGTCTACGGGGCCAATGAGCAGTTCTTC.

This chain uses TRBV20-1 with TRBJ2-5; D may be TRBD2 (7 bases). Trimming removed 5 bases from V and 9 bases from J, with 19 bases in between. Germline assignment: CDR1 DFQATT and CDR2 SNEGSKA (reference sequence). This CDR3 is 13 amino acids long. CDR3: CSAYGGHLGAQYF. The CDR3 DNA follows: TGCAGTGCTTACGGGGGGCACTTAGGGGCCCAGTACTTC.

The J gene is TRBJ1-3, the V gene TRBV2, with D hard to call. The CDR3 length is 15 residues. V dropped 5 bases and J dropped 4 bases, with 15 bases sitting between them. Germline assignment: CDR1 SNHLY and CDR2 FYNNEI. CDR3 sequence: CASSQDGVGGNTIYF. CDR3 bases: TGTGCCAGCAGTCAGGACGGGGTCGGGGGAAACACCATATATTTT.

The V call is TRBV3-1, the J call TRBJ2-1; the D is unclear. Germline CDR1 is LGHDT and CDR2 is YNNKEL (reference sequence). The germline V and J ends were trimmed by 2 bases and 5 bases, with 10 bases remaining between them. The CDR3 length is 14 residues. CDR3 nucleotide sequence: TGTGCCAGCAGCCAAACTAAGATTAACAATGAGCAGTTCTTC. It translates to CASSQTKINNEQFF.